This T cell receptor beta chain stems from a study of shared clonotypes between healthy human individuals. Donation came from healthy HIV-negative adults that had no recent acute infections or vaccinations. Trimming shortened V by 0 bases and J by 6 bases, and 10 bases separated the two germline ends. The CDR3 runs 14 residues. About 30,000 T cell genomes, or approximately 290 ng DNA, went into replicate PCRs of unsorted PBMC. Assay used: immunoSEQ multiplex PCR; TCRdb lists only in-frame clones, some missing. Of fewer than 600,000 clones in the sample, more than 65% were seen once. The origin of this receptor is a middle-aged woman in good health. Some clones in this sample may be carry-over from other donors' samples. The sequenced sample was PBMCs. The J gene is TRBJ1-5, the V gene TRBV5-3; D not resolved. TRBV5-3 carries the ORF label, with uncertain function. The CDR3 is CARSLGGRSQPQHF. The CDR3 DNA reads TGTGCCAGAAGCTTGGGCGGGAGAAGTCAGCCCCAGCATTTT.